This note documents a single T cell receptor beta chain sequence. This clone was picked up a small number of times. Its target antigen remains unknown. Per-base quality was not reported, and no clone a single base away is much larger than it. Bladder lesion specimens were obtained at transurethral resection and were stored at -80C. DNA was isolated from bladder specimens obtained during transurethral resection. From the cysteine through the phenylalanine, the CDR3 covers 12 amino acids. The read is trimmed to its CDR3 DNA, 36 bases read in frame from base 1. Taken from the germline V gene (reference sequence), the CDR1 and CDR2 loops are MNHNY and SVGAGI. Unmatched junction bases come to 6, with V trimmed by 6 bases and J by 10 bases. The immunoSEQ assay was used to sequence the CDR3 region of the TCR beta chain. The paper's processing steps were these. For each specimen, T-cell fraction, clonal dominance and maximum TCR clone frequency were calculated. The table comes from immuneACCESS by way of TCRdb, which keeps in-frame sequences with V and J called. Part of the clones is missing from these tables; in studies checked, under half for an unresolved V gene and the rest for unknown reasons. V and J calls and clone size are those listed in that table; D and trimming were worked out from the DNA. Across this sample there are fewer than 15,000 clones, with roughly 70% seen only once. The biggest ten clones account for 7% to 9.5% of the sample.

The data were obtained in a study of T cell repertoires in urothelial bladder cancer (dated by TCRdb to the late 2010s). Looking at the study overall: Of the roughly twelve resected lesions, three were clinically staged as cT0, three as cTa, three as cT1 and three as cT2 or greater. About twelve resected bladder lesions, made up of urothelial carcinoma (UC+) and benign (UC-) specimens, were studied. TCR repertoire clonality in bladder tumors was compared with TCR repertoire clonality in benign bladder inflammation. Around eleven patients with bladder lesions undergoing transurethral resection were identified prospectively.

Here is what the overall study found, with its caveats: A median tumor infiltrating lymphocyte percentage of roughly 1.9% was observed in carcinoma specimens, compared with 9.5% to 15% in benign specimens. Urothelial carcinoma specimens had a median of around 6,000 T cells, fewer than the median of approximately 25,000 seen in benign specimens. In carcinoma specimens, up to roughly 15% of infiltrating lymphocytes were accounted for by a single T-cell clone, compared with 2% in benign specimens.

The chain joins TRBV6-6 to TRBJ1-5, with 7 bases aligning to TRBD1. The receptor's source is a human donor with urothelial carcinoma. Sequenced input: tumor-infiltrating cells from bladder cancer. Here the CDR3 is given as CASSSTGEPQHF. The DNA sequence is TGTGCCAGCAGCTCAACAGGGGAACCCCAGCATTTT.